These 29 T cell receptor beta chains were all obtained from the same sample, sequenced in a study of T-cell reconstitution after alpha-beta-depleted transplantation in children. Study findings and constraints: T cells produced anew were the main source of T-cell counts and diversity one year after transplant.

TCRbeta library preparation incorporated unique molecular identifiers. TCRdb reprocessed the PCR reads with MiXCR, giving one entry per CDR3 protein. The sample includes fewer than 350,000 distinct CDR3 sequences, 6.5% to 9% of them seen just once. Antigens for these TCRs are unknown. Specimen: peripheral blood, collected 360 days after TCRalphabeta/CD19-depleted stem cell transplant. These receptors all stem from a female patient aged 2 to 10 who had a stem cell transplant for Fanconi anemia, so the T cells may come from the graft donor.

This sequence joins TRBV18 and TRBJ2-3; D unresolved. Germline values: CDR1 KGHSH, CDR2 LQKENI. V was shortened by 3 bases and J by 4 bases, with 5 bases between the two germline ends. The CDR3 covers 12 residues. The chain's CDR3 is CASSPLPDTQYF. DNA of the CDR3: TGTGCCAGCTCACCCCTCCCAGATACGCAGTATTTT.

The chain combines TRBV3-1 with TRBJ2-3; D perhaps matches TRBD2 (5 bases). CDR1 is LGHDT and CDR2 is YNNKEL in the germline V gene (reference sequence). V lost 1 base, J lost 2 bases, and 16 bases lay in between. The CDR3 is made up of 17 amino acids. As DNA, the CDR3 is TGTGCCAGCAGCCAAGTTTCGAGGCGGGCTCCCACAGATACGCAGTATTTT. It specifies CASSQVSRRAPTDTQYF.

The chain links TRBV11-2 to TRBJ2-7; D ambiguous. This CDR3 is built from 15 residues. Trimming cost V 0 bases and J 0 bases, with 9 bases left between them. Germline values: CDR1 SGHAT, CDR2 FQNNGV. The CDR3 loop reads CASSLEQATSYEQYF. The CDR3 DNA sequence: TGTGCCAGCAGCTTAGAGCAGGCTACCTCCTACGAGCAGTACTTC.

The CDR3 DNA follows: TGTGCCAGCAGTTATGGGACTAGCGGGGGGGGGAAGCAGTTCTTC. It encodes CASSYGTSGGGKQFF. The chain employs TRBV6-5 and TRBJ2-1, with 16 bases lining up with TRBD2. The CDR3 runs to 15 residues. Germline values: CDR1 MNHEY, CDR2 SVGAGI. The trim removed 3 bases at V and 11 bases at J, leaving 4 bases unmatched.

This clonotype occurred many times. The CDR3 sequence: CASSEWPGPHGYTF. The DNA for the CDR3 is TGTGCCAGCAGTGAATGGCCAGGGCCGCATGGCTACACCTTC. J is TRBJ1-2 and V is TRBV25-1; maybe TRBD1 (5 bases). Germline V CDR1 and CDR2: MGHDK, SYGVNS. This CDR3 region has 14 residues. The germline V and J ends were trimmed by 1 base and 6 bases, with 12 bases remaining between them.

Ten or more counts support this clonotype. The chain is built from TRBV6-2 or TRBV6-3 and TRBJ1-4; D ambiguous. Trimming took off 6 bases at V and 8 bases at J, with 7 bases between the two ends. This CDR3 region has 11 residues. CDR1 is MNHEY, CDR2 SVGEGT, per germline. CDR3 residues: CASRLEEKLFF. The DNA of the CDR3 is TGTGCCAGCAGGCTTGAGGAAAAACTGTTTTTT.

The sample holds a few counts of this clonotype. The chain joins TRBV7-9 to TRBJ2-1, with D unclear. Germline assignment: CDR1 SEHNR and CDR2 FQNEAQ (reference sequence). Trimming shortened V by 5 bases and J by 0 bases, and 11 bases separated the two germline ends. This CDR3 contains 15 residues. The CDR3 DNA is TGTGCCAGCAGCCCCTCTATTAGCTCCTACAATGAGCAGTTCTTC. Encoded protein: CASSPSISSYNEQFF.

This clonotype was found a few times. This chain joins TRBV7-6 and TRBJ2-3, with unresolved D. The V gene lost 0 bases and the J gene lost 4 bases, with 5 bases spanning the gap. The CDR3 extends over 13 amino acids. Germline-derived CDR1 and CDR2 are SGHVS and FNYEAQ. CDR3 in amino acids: CASSLAPADTQYF. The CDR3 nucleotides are TGTGCCAGCAGCTTAGCGCCTGCAGATACGCAGTATTTT. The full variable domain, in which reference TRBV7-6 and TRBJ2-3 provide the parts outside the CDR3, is GAGVSQSPRYKVTKRGQDVALRCDPISGHVSLYWYRQALGQGPEFLTYFNYEAQQDKSGLPNDRFSAERPEGSISTLTIQRTEQRDSAMYRCASSLAPADTQYFGPGTRLTVL.

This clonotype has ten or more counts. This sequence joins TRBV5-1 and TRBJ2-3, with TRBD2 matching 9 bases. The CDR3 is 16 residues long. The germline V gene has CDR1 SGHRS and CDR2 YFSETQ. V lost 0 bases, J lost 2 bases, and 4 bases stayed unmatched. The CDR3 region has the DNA TGCGCCAGCAGCTTGGATAGCGGGAGTGCCACAGATACGCAGTATTTT. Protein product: CASSLDSGSATDTQYF.

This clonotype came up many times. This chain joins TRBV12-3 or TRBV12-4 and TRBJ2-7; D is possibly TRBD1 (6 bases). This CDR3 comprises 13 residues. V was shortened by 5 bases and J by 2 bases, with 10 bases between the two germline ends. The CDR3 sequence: CASSARQAYEQYF. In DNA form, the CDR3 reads TGTGCCAGCAGTGCCCGACAGGCCTACGAGCAGTACTTC.

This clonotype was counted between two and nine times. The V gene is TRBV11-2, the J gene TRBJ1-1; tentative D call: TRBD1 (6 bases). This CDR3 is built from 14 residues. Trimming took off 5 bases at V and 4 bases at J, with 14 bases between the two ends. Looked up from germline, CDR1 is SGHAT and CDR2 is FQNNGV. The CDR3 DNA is TGTGCCAGCAGCCACCGAACAGGGAGCACTGAAGCTTTCTTT. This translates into CASSHRTGSTEAFF.

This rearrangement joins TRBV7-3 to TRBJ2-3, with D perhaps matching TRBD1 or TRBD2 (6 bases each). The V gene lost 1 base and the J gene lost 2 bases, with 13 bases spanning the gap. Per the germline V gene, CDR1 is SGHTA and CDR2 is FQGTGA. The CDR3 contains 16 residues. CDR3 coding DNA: TGTGCCAGCAGCTTAAGACCACGGGGGCTCACAGATACGCAGTATTTT. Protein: CASSLRPRGLTDTQYF.

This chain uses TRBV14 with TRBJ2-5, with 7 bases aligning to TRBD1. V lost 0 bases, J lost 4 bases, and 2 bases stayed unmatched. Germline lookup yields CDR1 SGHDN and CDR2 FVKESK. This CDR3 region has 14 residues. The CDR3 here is CASSQDNRGETQYF. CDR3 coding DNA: TGTGCCAGCAGCCAAGACAACAGGGGAGAGACCCAGTACTTC. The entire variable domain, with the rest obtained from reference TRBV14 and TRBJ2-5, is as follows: EAGVTQFPSHSVIEKGQTVTLRCDPISGHDNLYWYRRVMGKEIKFLLHFVKESKQDESGMPNNRFLAERTGGTYSTLKVQPAELEDSGVYFCASSQDNRGETQYFGPGTRLLVL.

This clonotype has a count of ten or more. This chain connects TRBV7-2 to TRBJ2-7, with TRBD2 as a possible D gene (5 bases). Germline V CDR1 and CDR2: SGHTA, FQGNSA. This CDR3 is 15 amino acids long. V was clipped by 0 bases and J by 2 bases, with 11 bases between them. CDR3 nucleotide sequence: TGTGCCAGCAGCTTAGCTTCACTAGTTGCCTACGAGCAGTACTTC. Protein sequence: CASSLASLVAYEQYF.

The CDR3 loop reads CASSLFPQSGTQYF. CDR3 nucleotide sequence: TGTGCCAGCAGCCTGTTCCCTCAGTCGGGGACCCAGTACTTC. The chain joins TRBV4-2 to TRBJ2-5; D unresolved. CDR3 length: 14 residues. Trimming took off 4 bases at V and 7 bases at J, with 16 bases between the two ends. Germline V CDR1 and CDR2: LGHNA, YNFKEQ.

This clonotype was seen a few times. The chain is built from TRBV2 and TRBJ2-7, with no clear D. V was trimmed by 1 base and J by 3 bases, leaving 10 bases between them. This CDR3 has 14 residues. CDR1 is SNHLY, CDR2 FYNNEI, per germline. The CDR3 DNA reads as TGTGCCAGCAGTGAAGGTTGGGCCAGCTACGAGCAGTACGTC. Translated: CASSEGWASYEQYV.

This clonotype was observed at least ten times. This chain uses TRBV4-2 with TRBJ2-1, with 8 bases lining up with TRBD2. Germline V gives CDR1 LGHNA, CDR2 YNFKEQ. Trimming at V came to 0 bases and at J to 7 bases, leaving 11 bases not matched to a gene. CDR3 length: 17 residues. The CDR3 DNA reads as TGTGCCAGCAGCCAAGACCATAGCGGGAAGTCCGGGAATGAGCAGTTCTTC. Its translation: CASSQDHSGKSGNEQFF.

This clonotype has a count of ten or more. The CDR3 DNA sequence: TGTGCCAGCAGTTCCCCAGACAGGGGTGAGACCCAGTACTTC. Amino acid sequence: CASSSPDRGETQYF. The chain employs TRBV6-5 and TRBJ2-5; TRBD1 agrees at 8 bases. Germline V lookup: CDR1 MNHEY, CDR2 SVGAGI. The CDR3 runs 14 residues. V dropped 4 bases and J dropped 5; count of bases not matched to a gene: 6.

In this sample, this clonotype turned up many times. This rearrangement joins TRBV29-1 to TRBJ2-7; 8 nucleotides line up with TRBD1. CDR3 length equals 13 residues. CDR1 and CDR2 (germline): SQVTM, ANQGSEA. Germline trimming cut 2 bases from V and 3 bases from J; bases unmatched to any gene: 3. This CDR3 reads CSVEFGQGYEQYF. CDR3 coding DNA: TGCAGCGTTGAATTCGGACAGGGCTACGAGCAGTACTTC.

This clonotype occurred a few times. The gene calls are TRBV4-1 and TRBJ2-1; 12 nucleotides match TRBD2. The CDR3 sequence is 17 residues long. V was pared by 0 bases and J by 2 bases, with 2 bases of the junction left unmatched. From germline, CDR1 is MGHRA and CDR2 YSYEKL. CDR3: CASSQDPSGGAYNEQFF. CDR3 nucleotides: TGCGCCAGCAGCCAAGACCCTAGCGGGGGGGCCTACAATGAGCAGTTCTTC.

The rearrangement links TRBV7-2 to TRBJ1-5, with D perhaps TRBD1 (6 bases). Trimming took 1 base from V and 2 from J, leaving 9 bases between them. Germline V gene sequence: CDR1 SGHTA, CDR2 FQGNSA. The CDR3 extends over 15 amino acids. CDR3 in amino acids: CASSLGGHRNQPQHF. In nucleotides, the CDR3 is TGTGCCAGCAGCTTAGGGGGACATCGCAATCAGCCCCAGCATTTT.

The CDR3 DNA sequence: TGTGCCAGTAGTATCGGCAGCAACTACAATGAGCAGTTCTTC. Translated, it gives CASSIGSNYNEQFF. The V call is TRBV19, the J call TRBJ2-1; D call uncertain. Germline V gene lookup returns CDR1 LNHDA and CDR2 SQIVND (reference sequence). CDR3 length equals 14 residues. The germline V and J ends were trimmed by 3 bases and 3 bases, with 9 bases remaining between them.

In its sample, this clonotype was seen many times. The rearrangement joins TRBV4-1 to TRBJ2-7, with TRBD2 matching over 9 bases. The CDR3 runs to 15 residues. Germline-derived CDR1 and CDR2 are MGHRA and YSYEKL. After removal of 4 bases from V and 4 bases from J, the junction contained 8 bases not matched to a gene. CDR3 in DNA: TGCGCCAGCAGCCTTGCAGAGACTAGCGGATACGAGCAGTACTTC. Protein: CASSLAETSGYEQYF.

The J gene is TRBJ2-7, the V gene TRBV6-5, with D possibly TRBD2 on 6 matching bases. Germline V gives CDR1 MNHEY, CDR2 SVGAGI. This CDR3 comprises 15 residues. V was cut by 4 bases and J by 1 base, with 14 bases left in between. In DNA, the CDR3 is TGTGCCAGCAGTTTGGGGGGAGACAAATCCTACGAGCAGTACGTC. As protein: CASSLGGDKSYEQYV.

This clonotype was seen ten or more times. The CDR3 coding sequence is TGTGCCAGCAGCTTAGATTCGCGATCTCAGTACTTC. Its protein product is CASSLDSRSQYF. The chain combines TRBV7-6 with TRBJ2-5; D not resolved. V was cut by 1 base and J by 11 bases, with 11 bases left in between. CDR1 and CDR2 (germline): SGHVS, FNYEAQ. This CDR3 spans 12 amino acids.

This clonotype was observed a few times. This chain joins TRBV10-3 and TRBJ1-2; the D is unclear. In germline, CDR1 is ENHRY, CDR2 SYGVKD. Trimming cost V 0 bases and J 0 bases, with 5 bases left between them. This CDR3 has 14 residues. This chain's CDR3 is CAISESRANYGYTF. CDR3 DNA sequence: TGTGCCATCAGTGAGTCTCGGGCTAACTATGGCTACACCTTC.

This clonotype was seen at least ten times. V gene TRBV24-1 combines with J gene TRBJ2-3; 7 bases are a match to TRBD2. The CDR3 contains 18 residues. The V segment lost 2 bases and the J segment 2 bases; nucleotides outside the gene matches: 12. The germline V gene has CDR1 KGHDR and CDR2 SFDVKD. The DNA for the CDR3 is TGTGCCACCAGTGATTCTCCTTGGCGGGAGTGGGACACAGATACGCAGTATTTT. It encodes CATSDSPWREWDTDTQYF.

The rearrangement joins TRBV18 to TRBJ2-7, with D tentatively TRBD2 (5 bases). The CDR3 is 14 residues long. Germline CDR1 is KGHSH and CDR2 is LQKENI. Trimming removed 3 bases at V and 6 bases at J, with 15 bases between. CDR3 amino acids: CASSPGIRGPEQYF. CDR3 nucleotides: TGTGCCAGCTCACCGGGGATCAGAGGGCCCGAGCAGTACTTC. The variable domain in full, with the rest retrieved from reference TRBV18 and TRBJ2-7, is NAGVMQNPRHLVRRRGQEARLRCSPMKGHSHVYWYRQLPEEGLKFMVYLQKENIIDESGMPKERFSAEFPKEGPSILRIQQVVRGDSAAYFCASSPGIRGPEQYFGPGTRLTVT.

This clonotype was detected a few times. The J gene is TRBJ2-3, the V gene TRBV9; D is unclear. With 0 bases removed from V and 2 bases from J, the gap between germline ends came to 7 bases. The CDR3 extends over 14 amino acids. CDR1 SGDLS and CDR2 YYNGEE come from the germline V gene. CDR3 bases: TGTGCCAGCAGCGTAGGTCCTTCCACAGATACGCAGTATTTT. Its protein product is CASSVGPSTDTQYF.